This TCR beta chain was observed in a study of T cell responses to AZD1222 COVID-19 vaccine. Overall study results and limits: Sampling that yielded the repertoires occurred only after the peak T cell response.

This CDR3 is 13 amino acids long. CDR1 is LGHDT and CDR2 is YNNKEL in the germline V gene (reference sequence). The trim removed 3 bases at V and 6 bases at J, leaving 0 bases unmatched. About this clone: As yet, its antigen is unknown.

Assay used: immunoSEQ multiplex PCR; TCRdb lists only in-frame clones, some missing. The sample records about 200,000 clones, 90% to 95% being singletons. The sequenced sample was peripheral blood, obtained 28 days after the second dose of the MenACWY control vaccine. The sequence derives from an adult who received the MenACWY meningococcal vaccine as a control. The J gene is TRBJ2-2, the V gene TRBV3-1 (or the pseudogene TRBV3-2); 8 nucleotides agree with TRBD1. DNA for the CDR3: TGTGCCAGCAGCCAGACAGGGGCCGGGGAGCTGTTTTTT. This sequence encodes CASSQTGAGELFF.